This TCR beta chain is drawn from a study of blood T cell repertoires in COVID-19. Study as a whole: T cells, B-cell-depleted T cells, or PBMCs supplied cDNA or gDNA.

Per the authors' pipeline: Amplification of reference gene primers was used by the study to estimate nucleated cell counts. Assay used: immunoSEQ multiplex PCR; TCRdb lists only in-frame clones, some missing. The V and J calls and clone size come from that table; D and trimming were worked out from the DNA. The data contain 50,000 to 55,000 clones, 75% to 90% of them singletons. The sequencing sample was made of peripheral blood. This clonotype originated in a man between 60 and 75 years old with acute or convalescent COVID-19.

CDR3 DNA: TGTGCCAGCAGTCGACCACCGGGGACTGAAGCTTTCTTT. Translation gives CASSRPPGTEAFF. The chain couples TRBV28 to TRBJ1-1; D call uncertain. The V end was cut by 5 bases, the J end by 5 bases, with 12 bases between. This CDR3 is 13 amino acids long. Germline V gene data show CDR1 as MDHEN and CDR2 as SYDVKM.